A selection of T cell receptor beta chains follows, all from one sample in a study of esophageal squamous cell carcinoma under preoperative chemotherapy. TCRdb independently ran MiXCR on the PCR reads; one entry per CDR3 protein. The data contain roughly 13,000 distinct CDR3 sequences, around half of them singletons. This sample was taken from a patient given preoperative chemotherapy. The receptors stem from a human donor with esophageal squamous cell carcinoma. The donor label of this sample is uncertain. CDR3s include the opening cysteine and the closing phenylalanine or tryptophan. A D gene is named only where the DNA matches it firmly. Some rows mark clone size as missing; the rest say once, few, many or name a class of expanded clone.

cdr3_aa cdr3_nt j_call clone_size v_call d_call
CASTETSYPYEQYF TGTGCCAGCACCGAGACTAGCTACCCCTACGAGCAGTACTTC TRBJ2-7 - TRBV6-1 TRBD2
CASSGSLNTEAFF TGTGCCAGCAGTGGAAGCCTGAACACTGAAGCTTTCTTT TRBJ1-1 few TRBV6-1 -
CATTFGTGVSYEQFF TGTGCCACCACCTTTGGGACAGGGGTATCTTATGAGCAGTTCTTC TRBJ2-1 few TRBV12-3/TRBV12-4 TRBD1
CASRHTVQYF TGTGCCAGCAGGCACACCGTGCAGTACTTC TRBJ2-7 - TRBV6-1 -
CASSLVANEKLFF TGTGCCAGCAGCTTGGTAGCTAATGAAAAACTGTTTTTT TRBJ1-4 - TRBV12-3/TRBV12-4 -
CSSAGRGGLAKDIQYF TGTTCCAGCGCGGGGCGGGGGGGCCTTGCCAAAGACATTCAGTACTTC TRBJ2-4 - TRBV7-2 TRBD2
CASNPPHRELFF TGTGCCAGCAACCCCCCACACAGGGAGCTGTTTTTT TRBJ2-2 - TRBV6-1 -
CARGVRDRDTQYF TGCGCCAGGGGTGTGAGGGACAGGGATACTCAGTATTTC TRBJ2-4 - TRBV10-2 TRBD1
CASMAGENGYGTYEQYF TGTGCCAGCATGGCGGGAGAGAATGGGTATGGGACCTACGAGCAGTACTTC TRBJ2-7 many TRBV7-6 TRBD2
CASRARGTDTQYF TGTGCCAGCAGGGCCCGGGGTACAGATACGCAGTATTTT TRBJ2-3 - TRBV6-1 -
CASSLRGRGTGELFF TGTGCCAGCAGTTTAAGGGGTAGGGGCACCGGGGAGCTGTTTTTT TRBJ2-2 medium-sized TRBV12-3/TRBV12-4 -
CASTRESGEQYF TGTGCCAGCACGAGGGAGTCTGGTGAGCAGTACTTC TRBJ2-5 - TRBV6-1 -
CASSWGGNRETQYF TGTGCCAGCAGTTGGGGAGGGAATCGGGAGACCCAGTACTTC TRBJ2-5 medium-sized TRBV6-5 TRBD2
CASSPVRGTSYNEQFF TGTGCCAGCAGTCCCGTTAGGGGGACCTCCTACAATGAGCAGTTCTTC TRBJ2-1 medium-sized TRBV6-1 -
CASSAGLAALQETQYF TGTGCCAGCAGTGCAGGACTAGCGGCCCTCCAAGAGACCCAGTACTTC TRBJ2-5 few TRBV6-1 TRBD2
CASSLNAGKETQYF TGTGCCAGCAGCTTAAACGCGGGGAAAGAGACCCAGTACTTC TRBJ2-5 - TRBV7-6 -
CASGRGTGYTGELFF TGTGCCAGCGGTAGGGGGACAGGCTACACCGGGGAGCTGTTTTTT TRBJ2-2 - TRBV6-1 TRBD1
CAGEGGRDTETQYF TGTGCGGGGGAAGGGGGCCGTGACACAGAGACCCAGTATTTC TRBJ2-1 - TRBV6-1 TRBD1
CASISPGVLGGYTF TGTGCCAGCATCAGTCCCGGGGTCCTCGGGGGCTACACCTTC TRBJ1-2 - TRBV6-1 -
CASSELGQGGHEQFF TGTGCCAGCAGTGAGTTGGGACAGGGGGGGCATGAGCAGTTCTTC TRBJ2-1 many TRBV25-1 TRBD1
CASSLIGVGGGETQFF TGTGCCAGCAGCTTAATTGGGGTAGGCGGGGGAGAGACCCAGTTCTTC TRBJ2-1 medium-sized TRBV7-2 TRBD2
CASSGPFSLEQYF TGTGCCAGCAGTGGTCCTTTCAGTCTCGAGCAGTACTTC TRBJ2-7 - TRBV6-1 -
CASSGLAGYNEQFF TGTGCCAGCAGCGGACTAGCGGGCTACAATGAGCAGTTCTTC TRBJ2-1 - TRBV6-1 TRBD2
CASSELSYEQYF TGTGCCAGCAGTGAATTAAGCTACGAGCAGTACTTC TRBJ2-7 few TRBV6-1 -
CASSEGRGAKNTQYF TGCGCCAGCAGTGAGGGGCGGGGAGCCAAAAACACGCAGTACTTC TRBJ2-4 few TRBV10-1 -
CASSLEDGEQFF TGTGCCAGCAGCTTAGAAGACGGGGAGCAGTTCTTC TRBJ2-1 many TRBV7-9 -
CASSQRTGGTRRETQYF TGCGCCAGCAGCCAGAGGACAGGTGGGACTAGGAGGGAGACCCAGTACTTC TRBJ2-5 - TRBV4-1 -
CASSIQGGNTGELFF TGTGCCAGCAGTATACAGGGGGGTAACACCGGGGAGCTGTTTTTT TRBJ2-2 - TRBV6-5 TRBD1
CASSLRGTNEQFF TGTGCCAGCAGCTTAAGGGGGACCAATGAGCAGTTCTTC TRBJ2-1 many TRBV7-2 -
CASSVLRGTTEDNEQYF TGTGCCAGCAGTGTGTTGAGGGGGACTACTGAGGACAATGAGCAGTACTTC TRBJ2-5 once TRBV6-1 -
CASSLGVSEWETQYF TGTGCCAGCAGCTTAGGGGTATCGGAGTGGGAGACCCAGTACTTC TRBJ2-5 once TRBV11-3 -
CASSLVAGRSTGKDANTGELFF TGTGCCAGCAGCTTAGTTGCGGGAAGGTCCACCGGGAAAGACGCGAACACCGGGGAGCTGTTTTTT TRBJ2-2 - TRBV7-6 -
CASSHGQANTGAQYF TGTGCCAGCAGCCACGGACAGGCGAACACAGGGGCGCAGTATTTT TRBJ2-3 few TRBV6-1 TRBD1
CASSDGGRAYEQYF TGTGCCAGCAGTGACGGCGGGAGGGCTTACGAGCAGTACTTC TRBJ2-7 many TRBV6-1 TRBD2
CASSLVPTGELFF TGTGCCAGCAGCTTAGTCCCCACCGGGGAGCTGTTTTTT TRBJ2-2 few TRBV7-2 -
CASSLQLAGWETQYF TGCGCCAGCAGCCTGCAACTAGCGGGATGGGAGACCCAGTACTTC TRBJ2-5 - TRBV4-1 TRBD2
CASVAGSNEKLFF TGTGCTAGTGTTGCCGGGTCCAATGAAAAACTGTTTTTT TRBJ1-4 few TRBV12-5 -
CASSRQGSYNEQFF TGTGCCAGCAGTCGACAGGGTTCCTACAATGAGCAGTTCTTC TRBJ2-1 few TRBV6-1 TRBD1
CASSLRGLAGGTRQDTQYF TGTGCCAGCAGTCTTAGGGGACTAGCGGGAGGGACCCGACAGGATACGCAGTATTTT TRBJ2-3 - TRBV27 TRBD2
CASSQDGRGGPSYEQYF TGTGCCAGCAGCCAAGATGGGCGGGGGGGCCCCTCCTACGAGCAGTACTTC TRBJ2-7 - TRBV4-2 TRBD2
CASGGGGAGGPETQYF TGTGCCAGCGGGGGGGGAGGGGCGGGTGGGCCAGAGACGCAGTATTTT TRBJ2-3 - TRBV6-1 TRBD2
CASRGTSGRFSYNEQYF TGTGCCAGCAGAGGTACTAGCGGGAGGTTCTCCTACAATGAGCAGTACTTC TRBJ2-7 medium-sized TRBV6-1 TRBD2
CASSRQGAYTGELFF TGTGCCAGCAGCAGACAGGGGGCATACACCGGGGAGCTGTTTTTT TRBJ2-2 medium-sized TRBV6-1 TRBD1
CASSLRVAGVTDTQYF TGTGCCAGCAGTCTCCGGGTAGCGGGAGTAACAGATACGCAGTATTTT TRBJ2-3 - TRBV6-1 TRBD2
CASSQRGLSGTNIQYF TGTGCCAGCAGCCAGCGGGGGCTGTCAGGCACAAACATTCAGTATTTC TRBJ2-4 - TRBV14 -
CASSLTGAEQYF TGTGCCAGCAGCTTGACAGGGGCCGAGCAGTACTTC TRBJ2-7 few TRBV7-2 TRBD1
CASGQTYEQYF TGTGCCAGCGGGCAGACCTACGAGCAGTACTTC TRBJ2-7 - TRBV6-1 -
CASSLEPANTEAFF TGTGCCAGCAGCTTAGAGCCCGCAAACACTGAAGCTTTCTTT TRBJ1-1 few TRBV7-6 -
CASAKRTPGNTQYF TGTGCCAGCGCCAAGAGGACCCCAGGAAATACGCAGTATTTT TRBJ2-3 - TRBV6-1 -
CASSELWGRAKDTQYF TGTGCCAGCAGTGAATTGTGGGGGAGAGCCAAAGATACGCAGTATTTT TRBJ2-3 - TRBV6-1 -
CAGSGAREADTQYF TGCGCGGGGAGTGGGGCTCGAGAGGCGGATACGCAGTATTTT TRBJ2-3 - TRBV10-2 -
CASSLARGPHNEQYF TGTGCCAGCAGCTTAGCTAGGGGGCCCCACAATGAGCAGTACTTC TRBJ2-7 medium-sized TRBV7-9 TRBD1
CASSLESTGELFF TGTGCCAGCAGTTTAGAGAGCACCGGGGAGCTGTTTTTT TRBJ2-2 - TRBV12-3/TRBV12-4 -
CASSHGQANTDAQYF TGTGCCAGCAGCCACGGACAGGCGAACACAGATGCGCAGTATTTT TRBJ2-3 - TRBV6-1 TRBD1
CASSEGGGTEKQFF TGTGCCAGCAGTGAGGGAGGGGGCACCGAGAAGCAGTTTTTT TRBJ2-2 - TRBV6-1 -
CASSTPEGTDEQFF TGTGCCAGCAGCACACCCGAGGGGACCGATGAGCAGTTTTTT TRBJ2-1 - TRBV6-1 -
CASRDMPSYEQYF TGTGCCAGTAGGGATATGCCCTCCTACGAGCAGTACTTC TRBJ2-7 many TRBV6-1 -
CAISPFSEQETQYF TGTGCCATCAGCCCCTTTTCGGAGCAAGAGACCCAGTACTTC TRBJ2-5 - TRBV10-3 -
CASSTMTGLGEKLFF TGTGCCAGCAGCACGATGACAGGTTTGGGTGAAAAACTGTTTTTT TRBJ1-4 - TRBV7-2 -
CASRQGFEQYF TGTGCCAGCAGACAGGGGTTTGAGCAGTACTTC TRBJ2-7 many TRBV6-1 TRBD1